This T cell receptor beta chain was identified in a study of Ad26.COV2.S vaccination and SARS-CoV-2 variants. In the study overall: Dosing was one shot or two shots 56 days apart.

Remarks on this clone: Its antigen is undetermined.

Indicated treatment: some 20 received Ad26.COV2.S at low or high dose, single or two shots; about 5 received placebo; per-sample allocation not given. The samples date from day 63 after the first vaccine or placebo injection. Study results and limitations: Substantial response breadth was reportedly seen for spike-specific CD8+ and CD4+ T cells after vaccination.

CDR1 KGHSH and CDR2 LQKENI come from the germline V gene. The germline V and J ends were trimmed by 1 base and 0 bases, with 7 bases remaining between them. This CDR3 has 14 amino acids. The assay was immunoSEQ multiplex PCR, and TCRdb's table has in-frame clones only and misses some. This table has about 350,000 clones, about nine tenths appearing once. The TCR sequence derives from a person between 18 and 65 years old who received the Ad26.COV2.S COVID-19 vaccine or a placebo. The chain combines TRBV18 with TRBJ2-7; D is unresolved. Material: peripheral blood, obtained in a trial of Ad26.COV2.S vaccine versus placebo. The CDR3 bases are TGTGCCAGCTCACCACGGCAGGACTCCTACGAGCAGTACTTC. It specifies CASSPRQDSYEQYF.